This TCR beta chain was recorded in a study of T cell clusters in autoimmune cytopenias. TRB rearrangements were amplified by touch-down multiplex PCR with mixed TRB-A/B primers. TCRdb reprocessed the multiplex PCR reads and keeps a single row for each CDR3 protein, giving no DNA. Here the sample table reports 12,000 or so distinct CDR3 sequences. Each sample's input was roughly 270 ng genomic DNA, 35,000 to 40,000 genome equivalents. Concerning this clonotype itself: Its target is not known.

The study's findings and limits: Physiological T cell clusters of healthy donors were apparently absent in primary autoimmune cytopenia patients.

CDR3 length: 14 amino acids. Germline CDR1 reads GTSNPN; CDR2 reads SVGIG (reference sequence). This sample also belongs to another study, concerning T cell repertoires in aging, cancer and after chemotherapy. As that report states: In each cancer cohort, median generation probability increased across chemotherapy, suggesting thymic output rebounded.

The chain uses TRBV30 and TRBJ2-7. Sequenced sample: peripheral blood. This clonotype originated in a human donor in good health. The CDR3 sequence: CASKGQLNSYEQYF.